This T cell receptor (beta chain) came from a study of shared clonotypes between healthy human individuals. Points from the study as a whole: Investigators collected only blood, and repertoires in tissues likely differ.

Authors' methods: For the immunoSEQ data, sequences were junction-only without quality scores, so filtering differed. Sequencing was performed with immunoSEQ multiplex PCR; in TCRdb, only in-frame clones are kept and a portion is missing. V and J calls plus clone size are reproduced from that table; the DNA served to infer D and trimming. The sample lists over a million clones, roughly 96% occurring once. Comments on this clone: Its antigen is as yet unknown.

HIV-negative, healthy adults without recent acute infections or vaccinations were the donors. The sample taken for sequencing was naive CD4+ T cells sorted from blood. Subset described: CD45RA+ positively selected. The clonotype originates from a man younger than 45 in good health.

The CDR3 sequence: CATSKGVQPQHF. The CDR3 region has the DNA TGTGCCACCAGCAAGGGTGTACAGCCCCAGCATTTT. The chain links TRBV15 to TRBJ1-5; D uncertain. CDR1 is LNHNV, CDR2 YYDKDF, per germline (reference sequence). Trimming pared 4 bases from V and 7 bases from J, leaving 8 bases between. The CDR3 covers 12 residues. The full variable domain, its missing parts supplied by reference TRBV15 and TRBJ1-5, is DAMVIQNPRYQVTQFGKPVTLSCSQTLNHNVMYWYQQKSSQAPKLLFHYYDKDFNNEADTPDNFQSRRPNTSFCFLDIRSPGLGDTAMYLCATSKGVQPQHFGDGTRLSIL.